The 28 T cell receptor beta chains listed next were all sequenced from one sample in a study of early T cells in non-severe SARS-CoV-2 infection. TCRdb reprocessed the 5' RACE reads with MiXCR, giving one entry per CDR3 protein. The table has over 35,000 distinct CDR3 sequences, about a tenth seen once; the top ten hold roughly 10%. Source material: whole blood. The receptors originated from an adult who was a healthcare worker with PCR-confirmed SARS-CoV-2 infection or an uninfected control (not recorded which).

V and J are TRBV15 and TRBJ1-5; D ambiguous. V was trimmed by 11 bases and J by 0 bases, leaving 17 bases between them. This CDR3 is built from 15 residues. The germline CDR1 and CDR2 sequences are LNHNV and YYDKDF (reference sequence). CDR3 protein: CASNTQLGSNQPQHF. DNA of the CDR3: TGTGCCTCCAACACCCAGCTAGGTAGCAATCAGCCCCAGCATTTT.

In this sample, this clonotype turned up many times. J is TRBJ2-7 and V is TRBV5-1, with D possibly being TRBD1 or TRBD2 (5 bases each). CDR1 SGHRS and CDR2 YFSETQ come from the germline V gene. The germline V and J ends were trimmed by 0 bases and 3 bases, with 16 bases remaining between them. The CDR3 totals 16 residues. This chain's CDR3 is CASSLASPGPSYEQYF. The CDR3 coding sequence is TGCGCCAGCAGCTTGGCCTCTCCGGGACCGAGCTACGAGCAGTACTTC. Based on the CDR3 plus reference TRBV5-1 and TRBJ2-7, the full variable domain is KAGVTQTPRYLIKTRGQQVTLSCSPISGHRSVSWYQQTPGQGLQFLFEYFSETQRNKGNFPGRFSGRQFSNSRSEMNVSTLELGDSALYLCASSLASPGPSYEQYFGPGTRLTVT.

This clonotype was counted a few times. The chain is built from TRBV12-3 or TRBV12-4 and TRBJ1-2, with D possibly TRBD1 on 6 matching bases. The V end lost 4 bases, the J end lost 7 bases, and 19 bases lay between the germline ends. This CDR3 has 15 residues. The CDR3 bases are TGTGCCAGCAGTTCCCAGGACCGGGGGGCGCGTGGCTACACCTTC. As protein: CASSSQDRGARGYTF.

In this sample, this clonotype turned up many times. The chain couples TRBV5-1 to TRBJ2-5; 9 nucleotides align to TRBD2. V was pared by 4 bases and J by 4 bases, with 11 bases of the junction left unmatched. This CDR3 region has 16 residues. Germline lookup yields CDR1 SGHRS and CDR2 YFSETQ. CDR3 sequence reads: CASSAGGLAGRETQYF. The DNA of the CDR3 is TGCGCCAGCAGCGCTGGCGGGCTAGCGGGGCGAGAGACCCAGTACTTC. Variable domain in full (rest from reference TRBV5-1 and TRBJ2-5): KAGVTQTPRYLIKTRGQQVTLSCSPISGHRSVSWYQQTPGQGLQFLFEYFSETQRNKGNFPGRFSGRQFSNSRSEMNVSTLELGDSALYLCASSAGGLAGRETQYFGPGTRLLVL.

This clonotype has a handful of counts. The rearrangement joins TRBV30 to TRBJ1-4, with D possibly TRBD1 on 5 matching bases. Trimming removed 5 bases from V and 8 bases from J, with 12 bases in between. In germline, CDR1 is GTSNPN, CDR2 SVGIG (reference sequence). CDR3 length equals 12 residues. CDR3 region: CAWAGTREKLFF. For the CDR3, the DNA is TGTGCCTGGGCCGGGACGAGAGAAAAACTGTTTTTT.

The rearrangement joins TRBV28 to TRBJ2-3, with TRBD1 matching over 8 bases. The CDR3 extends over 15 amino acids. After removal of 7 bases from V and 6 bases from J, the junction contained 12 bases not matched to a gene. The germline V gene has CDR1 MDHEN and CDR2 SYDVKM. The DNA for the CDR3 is TGTGCCAGCAACCTGGACAGGGTCGTTATGGATACGCAGTATTTT. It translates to CASNLDRVVMDTQYF. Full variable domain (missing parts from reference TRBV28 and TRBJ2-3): DVKVTQSSRYLVKRTGEKVFLECVQDMDHENMFWYRQDPGLGLRLIYFSYDVKMKEKGDIPEGYSVSREKKERFSLILESASTNQTSMYLCASNLDRVVMDTQYFGPGTRLTVL.

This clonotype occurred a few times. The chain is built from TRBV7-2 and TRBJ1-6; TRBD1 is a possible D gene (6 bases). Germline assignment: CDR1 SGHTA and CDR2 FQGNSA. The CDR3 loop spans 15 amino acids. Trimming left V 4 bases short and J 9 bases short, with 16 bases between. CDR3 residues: CASSSIPEGVSPLHF. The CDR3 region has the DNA TGTGCCAGCAGCTCAATCCCTGAGGGGGTTTCACCCCTCCACTTT.

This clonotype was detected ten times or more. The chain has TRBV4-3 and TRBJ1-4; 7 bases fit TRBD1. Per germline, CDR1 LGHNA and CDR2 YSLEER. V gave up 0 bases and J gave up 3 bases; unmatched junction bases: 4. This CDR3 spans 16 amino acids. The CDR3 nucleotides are TGCGCCAGCAGCCAAGAGCCAGGGACAGCTAATGAAAAACTGTTTTTT. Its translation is CASSQEPGTANEKLFF.

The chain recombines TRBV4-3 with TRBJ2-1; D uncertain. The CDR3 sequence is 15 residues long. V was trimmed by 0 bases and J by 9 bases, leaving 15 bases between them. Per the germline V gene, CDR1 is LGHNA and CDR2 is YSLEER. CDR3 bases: TGCGCCAGCAGCCAAGAGCCGGGCCTTCCCAGTGAGCAGTTCTTC. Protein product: CASSQEPGLPSEQFF.

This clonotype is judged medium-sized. CDR3 protein: CASSGLGTYEQYF. In DNA form, the CDR3 reads TGTGCCAGTAGTGGACTGGGGACCTACGAGCAGTACTTC. V usage is TRBV19 and J usage is TRBJ2-7; D may be TRBD2 (5 bases). V gave up 5 bases and J gave up 2 bases, with 10 bases separating them. The CDR3 is 13 residues long. Germline-derived CDR1 and CDR2 are LNHDA and SQIVND (reference sequence).

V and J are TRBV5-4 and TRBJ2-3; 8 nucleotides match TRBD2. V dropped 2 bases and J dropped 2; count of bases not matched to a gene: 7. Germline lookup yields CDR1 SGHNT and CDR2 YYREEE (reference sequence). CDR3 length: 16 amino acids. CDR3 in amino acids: CASSLGQRGFTDTQYF. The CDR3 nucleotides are TGTGCCAGCAGCTTAGGCCAGCGGGGGTTCACAGATACGCAGTATTTT.

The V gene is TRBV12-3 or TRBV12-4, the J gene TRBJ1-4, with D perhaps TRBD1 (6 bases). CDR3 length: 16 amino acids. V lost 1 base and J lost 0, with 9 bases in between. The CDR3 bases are TGTGCCAGCAGTTTAGGGACAGTAGCAACTAATGAAAAACTGTTTTTT. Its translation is CASSLGTVATNEKLFF.

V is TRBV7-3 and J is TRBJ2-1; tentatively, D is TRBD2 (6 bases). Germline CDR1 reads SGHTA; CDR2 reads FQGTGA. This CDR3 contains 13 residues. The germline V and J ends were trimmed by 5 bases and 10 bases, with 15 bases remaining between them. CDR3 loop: CASSPSGAGEQFF. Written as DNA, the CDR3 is TGTGCCAGCAGCCCCAGTGGTGCGGGGGAGCAGTTCTTC. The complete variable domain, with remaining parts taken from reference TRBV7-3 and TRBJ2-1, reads GAGVSQTPSNKVTEKGKYVELRCDPISGHTALYWYRQSLGQGPEFLIYFQGTGAADDSGLPNDRFFAVRPEGSVSTLKIQRTERGDSAVYLCASSPSGAGEQFFGPGTRLTVL.

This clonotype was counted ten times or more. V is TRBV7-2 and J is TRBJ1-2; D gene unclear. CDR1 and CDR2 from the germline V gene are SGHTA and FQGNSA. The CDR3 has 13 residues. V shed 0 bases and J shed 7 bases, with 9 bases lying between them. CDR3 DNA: TGTGCCAGCAGCTTAGCGGTCGGGAGTGGCTACACCTTC. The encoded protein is CASSLAVGSGYTF.

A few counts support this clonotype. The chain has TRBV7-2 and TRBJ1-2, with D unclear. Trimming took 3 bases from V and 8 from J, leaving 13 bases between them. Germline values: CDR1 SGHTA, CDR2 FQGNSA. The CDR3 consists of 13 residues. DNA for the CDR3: TGTGCCAGCAGCTTTTCCCAGGATTTAGGCTACACCTTC. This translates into CASSFSQDLGYTF.

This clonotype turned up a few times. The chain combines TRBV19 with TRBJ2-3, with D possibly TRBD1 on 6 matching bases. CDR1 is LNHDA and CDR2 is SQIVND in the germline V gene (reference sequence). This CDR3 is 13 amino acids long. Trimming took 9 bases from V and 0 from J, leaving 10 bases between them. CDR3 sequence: CASRGRSTDTQYF. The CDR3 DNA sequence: TGTGCCAGCAGGGGTAGGAGCACAGATACGCAGTATTTT.

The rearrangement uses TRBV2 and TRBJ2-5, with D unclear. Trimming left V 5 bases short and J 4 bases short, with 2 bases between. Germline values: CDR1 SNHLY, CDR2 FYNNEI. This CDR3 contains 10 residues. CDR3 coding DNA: TGTGCCAGCAGTTTAGAGACCCAGTACTTC. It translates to CASSLETQYF.

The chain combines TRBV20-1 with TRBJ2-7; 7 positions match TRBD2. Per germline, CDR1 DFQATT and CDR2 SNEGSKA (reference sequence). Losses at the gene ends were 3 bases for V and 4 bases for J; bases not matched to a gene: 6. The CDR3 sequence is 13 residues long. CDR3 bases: TGCAGTGCTAGGACTAGCCGCCTGTACGAGCAGTACTTC. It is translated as CSARTSRLYEQYF.

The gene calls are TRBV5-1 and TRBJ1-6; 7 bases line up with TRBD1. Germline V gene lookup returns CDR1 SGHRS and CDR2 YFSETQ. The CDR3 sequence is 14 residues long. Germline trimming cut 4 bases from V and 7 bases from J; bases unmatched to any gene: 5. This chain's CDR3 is CASSPRDSNSPLHF. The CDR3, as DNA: TGCGCCAGCAGCCCTCGGGACAGCAATTCACCCCTCCACTTT.

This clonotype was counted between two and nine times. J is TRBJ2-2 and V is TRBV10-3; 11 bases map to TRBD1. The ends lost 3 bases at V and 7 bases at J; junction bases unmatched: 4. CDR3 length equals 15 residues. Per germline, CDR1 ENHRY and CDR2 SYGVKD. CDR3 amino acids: CAISDWTGGGGELFF. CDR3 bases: TGTGCCATCAGTGATTGGACAGGGGGCGGCGGGGAGCTGTTTTTT.

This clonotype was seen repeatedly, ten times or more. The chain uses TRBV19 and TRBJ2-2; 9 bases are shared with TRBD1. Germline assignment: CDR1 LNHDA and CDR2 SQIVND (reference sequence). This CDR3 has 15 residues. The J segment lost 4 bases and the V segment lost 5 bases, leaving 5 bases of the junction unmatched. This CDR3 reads CASSARQGGTGELFF. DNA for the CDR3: TGTGCCAGTAGTGCGAGACAGGGGGGCACCGGGGAGCTGTTTTTT.

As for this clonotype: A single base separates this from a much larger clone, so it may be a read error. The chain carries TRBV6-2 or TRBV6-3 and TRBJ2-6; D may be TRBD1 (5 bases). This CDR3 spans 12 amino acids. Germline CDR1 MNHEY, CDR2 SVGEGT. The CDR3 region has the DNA TGTGCCAGCATGACTGGGGCCAACGTCCCGACTTTC. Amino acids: CASMTGANVPTF.

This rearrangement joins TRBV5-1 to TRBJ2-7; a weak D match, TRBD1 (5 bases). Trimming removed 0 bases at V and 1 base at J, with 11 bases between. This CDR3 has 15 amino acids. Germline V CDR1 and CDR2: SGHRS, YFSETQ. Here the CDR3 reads CASSLGVGVSYEQYF. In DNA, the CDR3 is TGCGCCAGCAGCTTGGGAGTAGGGGTTTCCTACGAGCAGTACTTC.

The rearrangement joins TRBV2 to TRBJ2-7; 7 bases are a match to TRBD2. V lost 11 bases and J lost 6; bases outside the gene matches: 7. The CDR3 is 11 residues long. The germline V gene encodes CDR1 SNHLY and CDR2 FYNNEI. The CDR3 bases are TGTGCCTCTCGCAGGGAGGGCGAGCAGTACTTC. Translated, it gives CASRREGEQYF.

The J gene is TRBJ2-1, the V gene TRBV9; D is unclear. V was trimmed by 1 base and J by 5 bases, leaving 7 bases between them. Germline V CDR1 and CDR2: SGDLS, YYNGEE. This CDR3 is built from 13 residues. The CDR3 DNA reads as TGTGCCAGCAGCGTAATCAAGGACAATGAGCAGTTCTTC. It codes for CASSVIKDNEQFF. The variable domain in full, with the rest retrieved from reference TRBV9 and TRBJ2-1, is DSGVTQTPKHLITATGQRVTLRCSPRSGDLSVYWYQQSLDQGLQFLIQYYNGEERAKGNILERFSAQQFPDLHSELNLSSLELGDSALYFCASSVIKDNEQFFGPGTRLTVL.

The CDR3 loop reads CAWSGGLGTDTQYF. The CDR3 DNA reads as TGTGCCTGGAGTGGGGGGCTCGGCACAGATACGCAGTATTTT. The gene calls are TRBV30 and TRBJ2-3, with D perhaps matching TRBD1 (6 bases). V was pared by 1 base and J by 1 base, with 9 bases between. In germline, CDR1 is GTSNPN, CDR2 SVGIG (reference sequence). This CDR3 is 14 amino acids long. The full variable domain, with the rest looked up from reference TRBV30 and TRBJ2-3, is SQTIHQWPATLVQPVGSPLSLECTVEGTSNPNLYWYRQAAGRGLQLLFYSVGIGQISSEVPQNLSASRPQDRQFILSSKKLLLSDSGFYLCAWSGGLGTDTQYFGPGTRLTVL.

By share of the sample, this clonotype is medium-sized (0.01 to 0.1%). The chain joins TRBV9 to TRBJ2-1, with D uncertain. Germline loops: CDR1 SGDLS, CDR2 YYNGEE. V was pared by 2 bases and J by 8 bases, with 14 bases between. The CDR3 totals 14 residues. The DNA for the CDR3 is TGTGCCAGCAGCGTGGCCTACCGGAATGATGAGCAGTTCTTC. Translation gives CASSVAYRNDEQFF. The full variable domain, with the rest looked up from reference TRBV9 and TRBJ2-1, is DSGVTQTPKHLITATGQRVTLRCSPRSGDLSVYWYQQSLDQGLQFLIQYYNGEERAKGNILERFSAQQFPDLHSELNLSSLELGDSALYFCASSVAYRNDEQFFGPGTRLTVL.

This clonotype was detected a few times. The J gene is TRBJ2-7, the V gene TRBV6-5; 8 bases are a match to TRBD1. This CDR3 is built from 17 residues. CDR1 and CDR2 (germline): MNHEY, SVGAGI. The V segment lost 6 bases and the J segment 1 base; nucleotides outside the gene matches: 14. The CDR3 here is CASRSGTGTGASYEQYF. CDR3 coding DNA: TGTGCCAGCAGGTCAGGGACTGGGACAGGCGCTTCCTACGAGCAGTACTTC.